This T cell receptor beta chain stems from a study of blood T cell repertoires in COVID-19. As for the study in general: The United States, Italy and Spain provided the acute and convalescent COVID-19 samples. T cells, B-cell-depleted T cells, or PBMCs supplied cDNA or gDNA.

There are 16 residues in the CDR3. In germline, CDR1 is SGHNT, CDR2 YENEEA. Losses at the gene ends were 4 bases for V and 6 bases for J; bases not matched to a gene: 6. In the authors' methods: Amplification from reference gene primers served as the basis for estimated nucleated cell counts. Data came from immunoSEQ multiplex PCR; TCRdb stores just in-frame clones and leaves some out. The V and J calls and clone size were taken over from that table, and D and trimming were inferred from the DNA. The sample lists under 300,000 clones; approximately 81% were seen once. The sequence was collected from a woman aged 55-70 years with active or convalescent COVID-19. The sequencing input was peripheral blood. This chain links TRBV11-3 with TRBJ2-3; 14 nucleotides align to TRBD2. CDR3 residues: CASSSLTSGGADTQYF. In DNA form, the CDR3 reads TGTGCCAGCAGCTCCCTGACTAGCGGGGGGGCCGATACGCAGTATTTT.